The 2 T cell receptor beta chains listed next were all sequenced from one sample in a study of shared clonotypes between healthy human individuals. Using immunoSEQ multiplex PCR, the repertoire was profiled, and TCRdb retains in-frame clones only, with some absent. The table includes about 2.1 million clones, just under 95% detected once. Naivety among CD8 cells was defined by CD45RO negativity and positive CCR7 selection, thereby excluding terminally differentiated effector memory CD45RA+ cells. The sample consisted of naive CD8+ T cells from PBMCs. The source of these receptors is a young man in good health. Some clones in this sample may be carry-over from other donors' samples.

This chain links TRBV29-1 with TRBJ1-2, with D maybe TRBD1 (5 bases). The CDR3 totals 15 residues. The V end was cut by 7 bases, the J end by 5 bases, with 23 bases between. Germline values: CDR1 SQVTM, CDR2 ANQGSEA. CDR3 DNA sequence: TGCAGCGCCCCGACCGGGGCCCAACTGCCTTATGGCTACACCTTC. Its translation is CSAPTGAQLPYGYTF.

The chain joins TRBV7-2 to TRBJ2-7; the D gene is possibly TRBD1 (7 bases). Germline-derived CDR1 and CDR2 are SGHTA and FQGNSA. Trimming removed 4 bases from V and 2 bases from J, with 15 bases in between. This CDR3 contains 15 residues. The chain's CDR3 is CASSSGGLLTYEQYF. The CDR3 nucleotides read TGTGCCAGCAGCTCAGGGGGACTTCTTACCTACGAGCAGTACTTC.